This T cell receptor (beta chain) was sequenced in a study of PD-1 blockade in mismatch repair-deficient tumors. Germline V CDR1 and CDR2: GTSNPN, SVGIG (reference sequence). The CDR3 consists of 12 residues. The germline V and J ends were trimmed by 4 bases and 6 bases, with 11 bases remaining between them. Sequenced by immunoSEQ multiplex PCR; TCRdb stores in-frame clones only, minus some. The table records tens of thousands of clones, more than 65% of them present only once. This chain links TRBV30 with TRBJ2-3, with a weak D call TRBD2 (6 bases). Sample: peripheral blood, taken 12 weeks after starting pembrolizumab. This TCR derives from an adult with mismatch repair-deficient cancer. The CDR3 region has the DNA TGTGCCTGGACCGGGAGAGGTGATACGCAGTATTTT. It specifies CAWTGRGDTQYF.